This entry lists 6 T cell receptor beta chains sequenced from one sample in a study of blood T cells in healthy people across ages. A second PCR of roughly 6 to 12 cycles used a sample-barcoded 5' primer and a J-beta primer mix. Each CDR3 protein is one row after TCRdb ran MiXCR on the 5' RACE reads. The sample lists 890,000 or so distinct CDR3 sequences, around two thirds occurring once. Sequencing was carried out using blood. These receptors all stem from a young man in good health.

The chain has TRBV6-6 and TRBJ1-1; D call uncertain. Germline CDR1 is MNHNY and CDR2 is SVGAGI (reference sequence). This CDR3 is 14 amino acids long. Between the trimmed V and J ends, which lost 7 bases and 4 bases, there was a span of 16 bases. The CDR3 reads CASTYRARPTEAFF. The DNA for the CDR3 is TGTGCCAGCACCTACCGGGCTCGCCCCACTGAAGCTTTCTTT.

V is TRBV28 and J is TRBJ2-1; D is unresolved. Germline CDR1 reads MDHEN; CDR2 reads SYDVKM. V lost 6 bases and J 12 bases, leaving 15 bases between the germline ends. The CDR3 contains 12 residues. CDR3 protein: CASSPDVPWQFF. Written as DNA, the CDR3 is TGTGCCAGCAGCCCTGATGTACCTTGGCAGTTCTTC.

This clonotype has just a few counts. CDR3 protein: CSVEAPQGRKNEQYF. In DNA, the CDR3 is TGCAGCGTTGAAGCCCCCCAGGGTAGGAAAAACGAGCAGTACTTC. V is TRBV29-1 and J is TRBJ2-5; D is possibly TRBD1 (5 bases). The J call is doubtful: the DNA matches TRBJ2-7 better. This CDR3 comprises 15 residues. CDR1 is SQVTM and CDR2 is ANQGSEA in the germline V gene.

There are a few counts of this clonotype. The chain uses TRBV15 and TRBJ2-1; 8 positions match TRBD2. Germline V CDR1 and CDR2: LNHNV, YYDKDF (reference sequence). The CDR3 is made up of 13 amino acids. V was clipped by 9 bases and J by 4 bases; unmatched bases: 5. The CDR3 nucleotides read TGTGCCACTAAGGGACTAGGTTACAATGAGCAGTTCTTC. Protein: CATKGLGYNEQFF.

This clonotype was seen just once. The chain links TRBV7-8 to TRBJ2-5, with unresolved D. The DNA matches TRBJ2-7 better at its end, which makes the J call doubtful. Germline CDR1 SGHVS, CDR2 FQNEAQ. CDR3 length equals 14 residues. The CDR3 region has the DNA TGTGCCAGCAGCTTAGGCTCCGCGACCTACGAGCAGTACTTC. Its protein is CASSLGSATYEQYF.

DNA of the CDR3: TGTGCCAGCAGTTACTCGCAAGGTGGGAGCTCCTACAATGAGCAGTTCTTC. Protein sequence: CASSYSQGGSSYNEQFF. The chain carries TRBV6-6 and TRBJ2-1; TRBD2 is a possible D gene (5 bases). The CDR3 length is 17 residues. V shed 0 bases and J shed 0 bases, with 12 bases lying between them. Germline lookup yields CDR1 MNHNY and CDR2 SVGAGI (reference sequence).